This T cell receptor (beta chain) was captured by sequencing in a study of post-analysis software for immune sequencing data. Whole-study findings and limits: Batch-mates among the samples co-clustered strongly by F measure. Multiple sclerosis patients had significantly lower normalized Chao1 diversity than controls.

Unique molecular identifiers were built into the TCR beta cDNA libraries. TCRdb reprocessed the PCR reads with MiXCR, giving one entry per CDR3 protein. Of roughly 540,000 distinct CDR3 sequences listed, 30% to 40% were seen once; the top ten hold 6%. A remark on this clonotype: The antigen remains undetermined.

The sample taken for sequencing was blood. The TCR was taken from a girl aged 2 to 17 with multiple sclerosis.

The CDR3 reads CASSVVGSSYNEQFF. In nucleotides, the CDR3 is TGTGCCAGCAGCGTAGTGGGGAGCTCCTACAATGAGCAGTTCTTC. The rearrangement links TRBV9 to TRBJ2-1; D perhaps matches TRBD2 (5 bases). V was clipped by 0 bases and J by 0 bases, with 7 bases between them. The CDR3 is 15 residues long. CDR1 is SGDLS and CDR2 is YYNGEE in the germline V gene.